This T cell receptor (beta chain) was sequenced during a study of blood T cell repertoires in COVID-19. In terms of age and location, participants ranged from about 18 to 90 years and lived in about 25 US areas. Deletions cut 5 bases from V and 5 bases from J, with 16 bases between. The CDR3 contains 14 residues. The germline gives CDR1 MDHEN, CDR2 SYDVKM. TCRdb keeps only in-frame clones here, not all; method: immunoSEQ multiplex PCR. The profile shows 300,000 to 350,000 clones, 75% to 90% of them singletons. The sequenced material came from PBMCs or T cells enriched from blood (not recorded which). The genes are TRBV28 and TRBJ2-7; D may be TRBD1 (6 bases). The sequence was collected from a man aged 25-45 years who had recovered from COVID-19. The chain's CDR3 is CASSLSRGFDEQYF. The CDR3 DNA reads TGTGCCAGCAGTCTTAGCAGGGGTTTCGACGAGCAGTACTTC.